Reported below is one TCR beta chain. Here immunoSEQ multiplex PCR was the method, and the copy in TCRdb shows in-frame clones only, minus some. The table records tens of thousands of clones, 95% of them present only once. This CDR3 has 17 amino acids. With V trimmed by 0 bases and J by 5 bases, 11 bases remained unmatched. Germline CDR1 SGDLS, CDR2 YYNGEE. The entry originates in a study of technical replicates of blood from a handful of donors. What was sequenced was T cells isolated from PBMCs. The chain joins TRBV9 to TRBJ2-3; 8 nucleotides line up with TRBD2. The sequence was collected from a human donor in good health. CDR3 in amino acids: CASSVEPAGATQDTQYF. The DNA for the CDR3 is TGTGCCAGCAGCGTAGAGCCAGCGGGAGCCACACAAGATACGCAGTATTTT.